The present T cell receptor beta chain was sequenced within a study of T cells in women clearing cervical HPV infection. Study information: Blood came at first lesion visit for cases, post-clearance for controls. Findings of the study overall: Richness differences could reflect unmeasured T-cell content per sample.

CDR1 LNHDA and CDR2 SQIVND come from the germline V gene (reference sequence). Trimming cost V 4 bases and J 4 bases, with 16 bases left between them. The CDR3 runs to 15 residues. Comments on this clone: Its antigen is still unknown. The read halts 3 residues ahead of the CDR3 end, with the missing end drawn from the germline J gene.

Assay: immunoSEQ multiplex PCR; the TCRdb copy retains only in-frame clones and omits some. This sample contains 45,000 to 55,000 clones. Material for sequencing was blood buffy coat. The chain carries TRBV19 and TRBJ2-5, with D perhaps matching TRBD1 (6 bases). This TCR was sampled from a woman aged 18 to 75 with a cervical HPV16 infection that either progressed to CIN3+ or cleared (not recorded which). CDR3 bases read: TGTGCCAGTAGTAGACAGGCGGACCGGGGAGAGACC. This codes for CASSRQADRGET. The entire CDR3 is CASSRQADRGETQYF.